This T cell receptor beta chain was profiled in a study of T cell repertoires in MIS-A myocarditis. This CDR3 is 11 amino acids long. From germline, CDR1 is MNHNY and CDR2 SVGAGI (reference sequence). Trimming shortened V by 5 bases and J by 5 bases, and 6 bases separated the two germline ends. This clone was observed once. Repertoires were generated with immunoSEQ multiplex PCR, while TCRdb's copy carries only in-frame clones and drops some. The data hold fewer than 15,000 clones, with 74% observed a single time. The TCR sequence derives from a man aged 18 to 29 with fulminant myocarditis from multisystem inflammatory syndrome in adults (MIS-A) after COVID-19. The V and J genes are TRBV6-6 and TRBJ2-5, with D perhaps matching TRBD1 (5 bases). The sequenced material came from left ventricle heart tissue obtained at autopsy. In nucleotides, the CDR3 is TGTGCCAGCAGTAACAGGGAGACCCAGTACTTC. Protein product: CASSNRETQYF.